This TCR gamma chain comes out of a study of γδ T cells in repeated Plasmodium falciparum infection. At the level of the study: Malian repertoires were sampled cross-sectionally without transmission and longitudinally through febrile malaria.

TRG and TRD sequences were obtained from every sorted gammadelta sample. TCRdb repeated clone calling on the multiplex PCR reads with CATT. The sample lists more than 20,000 gamma-chain clones, over 2.5% occurring once. This clone was counted ten times or more. A much larger clonotype is one base distant, so this may be a read error. This TCR derives from a pool of human donors (malaria-infected and uninfected, not separated). The sequencing input was gamma-delta T cells from blood.

CDR3 sequence (DNA): TGTGCCTTGTGGAAGGTGCGAAAAGAGTTGGGCAAAAAAATCAAGGTATTT. Its protein product is CALWKVRKELGKKIKVF. This chain joins TRGV9 and TRGJP. The CDR3 runs to 17 residues. Germline V CDR1 and CDR2: GITISATS, ISYDGTV (reference sequence).